These 4 T cell receptor beta chains share one sample of origin, sequenced in a study of CD4 T cell repertoires in COVID-19. Sequenced by immunoSEQ multiplex PCR; TCRdb stores in-frame clones only, minus some. The repertoire holds approximately 79,000 clones, roughly 85% seen once, with about 0.61% in the top ten. This specimen consisted of CD4+ T cells from peripheral blood, obtained after recovery from COVID-19. These receptors were obtained from a human donor who had COVID-19.

The V and J genes are TRBV12-5 and TRBJ1-1; D unresolved. CDR1 is LGHNT and CDR2 is FRNRAP in the germline V gene. The CDR3 is made up of 14 amino acids. V was clipped by 1 base and J by 0 bases, with 6 bases between them. CDR3: CASGLEGMNTEAFF. The CDR3 DNA follows: TGTGCTAGTGGTTTGGAGGGAATGAACACTGAAGCTTTCTTT.

The chain employs TRBV5-1 and TRBJ2-2; 9 bases are shared with TRBD2. V shed 5 bases and J 7 bases; nucleotides not matched to a gene: 12. This CDR3 has 16 amino acids. Germline V gene lookup returns CDR1 SGHRS and CDR2 YFSETQ. The CDR3 nucleotides read TGCGCCAGCAGTCTCGCGGGAGGGGGCAAAGGCGGGGAGCTGTTTTTT. Translated: CASSLAGGGKGGELFF. Drawing the rest from reference TRBV5-1 and TRBJ2-2, the complete variable domain is KAGVTQTPRYLIKTRGQQVTLSCSPISGHRSVSWYQQTPGQGLQFLFEYFSETQRNKGNFPGRFSGRQFSNSRSEMNVSTLELGDSALYLCASSLAGGGKGGELFFGEGSRLTVL.

This clone has a single count. J is TRBJ2-7 and V is TRBV11-1; D remains ambiguous. Germline-derived CDR1 and CDR2 are SGHAT and FQDESV (reference sequence). The CDR3 extends over 15 amino acids. Trimming pared 7 bases from V and 5 bases from J, leaving 21 bases between. CDR3 loop: CASTLARDTGHEQYF. The CDR3 nucleotides read TGTGCCAGCACCTTGGCCCGAGATACGGGCCACGAGCAGTACTTC. Combining the CDR3 with reference TRBV11-1 and TRBJ2-7 gives the whole variable domain EAEVAQSPRYKITEKSQAVAFWCDPISGHATLYWYRQILGQGPELLVQFQDESVVDDSQLPKDRFSAERLKGVDSTLKIQPAELGDSAMYLCASTLARDTGHEQYFGPGTRLTVT.

The chain links TRBV27 to TRBJ2-1; possibly TRBD2 for D (6 bases). The V gene's germline CDR1 is MNHEY and CDR2 SMNVEV (reference sequence). The CDR3 runs to 16 residues. The V end lost 4 bases, the J end lost 4 bases, and 17 bases lay between the germline ends. CDR3 nucleotides: TGTGCCAGCAGTTCCCTCGACGGGGGAAGGTACAATGAGCAGTTCTTC. Its translation: CASSSLDGGRYNEQFF.